The 28 T cell receptor beta chains presented below share a single source sample, sequenced in a study of blood T cells in healthy people across ages. It was with a sample-barcoded 5' primer and a J-beta primer mix that a second PCR of about 7 to 12 cycles was run. Via MiXCR, TCRdb re-called the 5' RACE reads, giving one row per CDR3 protein. The sample includes a few hundred thousand distinct CDR3 sequences, about 27% of them seen just once. This sample was shared with a second study, whose subject was T cells of mothers and their children.

The sequenced sample consisted of blood. The receptors originated from a boy aged 2 to 10 in good health.

This clonotype was seen only a few times. The chain uses TRBV12-3 or TRBV12-4 and TRBJ2-7, with D possibly TRBD2 on 6 matching bases. The CDR3 has 15 amino acids. The V and J ends lost 1 base and 0 bases respectively, with 10 bases between them. The CDR3 sequence: CASSLVAAFSYEQYF. DNA of the CDR3: TGTGCCAGCAGTTTAGTAGCGGCTTTCTCCTACGAGCAGTACTTC.

This clonotype has only a few counts. The V gene is TRBV29-1, the J gene TRBJ2-5; 11 bases map to TRBD1. J gave up 10 bases and V 6 bases, and 10 bases lay outside the gene matches. In germline, CDR1 is SQVTM, CDR2 ANQGSEA. The CDR3 is 13 amino acids. The CDR3 sequence is CSVAGTGGYDQYF. CDR3 DNA sequence: TGCAGCGTCGCCGGGACAGGGGGATACGACCAGTACTTC.

V is TRBV27 and J is TRBJ2-1; 9 bases are a match to TRBD2. The V segment lost 3 bases and the J segment 6 bases; nucleotides outside the gene matches: 6. The germline gives CDR1 MNHEY, CDR2 SMNVEV (reference sequence). This CDR3 region has 15 residues. The CDR3, as DNA: TGTGCCAGCAGTTTGACTAGCGGTGAGCGCAATGAGCAGTTCTTC. Translation gives CASSLTSGERNEQFF.

The gene calls are TRBV20-1 and TRBJ1-2, with D possibly being TRBD1 (5 bases). V lost 6 bases and J 8 bases, leaving 19 bases between the germline ends. The CDR3 is made up of 13 amino acids. Germline CDR1 DFQATT, CDR2 SNEGSKA (reference sequence). The DNA for the CDR3 is TGCAGTGCCGGCCCGTCCGGGGCCGACGGCTACACCTTC. Translation gives CSAGPSGADGYTF.

CDR3 nucleotides: TGTGCCAGTAGTATAGCGGGAAGTCACAATGAGCAGTTCTTC. As protein: CASSIAGSHNEQFF. This chain links TRBV19 with TRBJ2-1; D may be TRBD2 (5 bases). The CDR3 extends over 14 amino acids. V was trimmed by 1 base and J by 5 bases, leaving 9 bases between them. Per the germline V gene, CDR1 is LNHDA and CDR2 is SQIVND (reference sequence).

The sample holds a few counts of this clonotype. V usage is TRBV4-2 and J usage is TRBJ2-5; no clear D. The length of the CDR3 is 13 residues. V was shortened by 0 bases and J by 6 bases, with 8 bases between the two germline ends. CDR1 and CDR2 from the germline V gene are LGHNA and YNFKEQ. CDR3 sequence (DNA): TGTGCCAGCAGCCAAGATGGGGTTCAGACCCAGTACTTC. Translation gives CASSQDGVQTQYF.

This clonotype came up many times. J is TRBJ2-7 and V is TRBV7-8; D not resolved. The CDR3 extends over 14 amino acids. The germline CDR1 and CDR2 sequences are SGHVS and FQNEAQ. Trimming pared 1 base from V and 3 bases from J, leaving 10 bases between. The CDR3 spells CASSLDYINYEQYF. The CDR3 nucleotides are TGTGCCAGCAGCTTAGACTATATCAACTACGAGCAGTACTTC.

V is TRBV3-1 and J is TRBJ2-5; possible D gene TRBD2, 5 bases. The CDR3 has 21 amino acids. Trimming removed 0 bases at V and 0 bases at J, with 26 bases between. Germline CDR1 reads LGHDT; CDR2 reads YNNKEL (reference sequence). CDR3 sequence (DNA): TGTGCCAGCAGCCAAGAACTATATCCGGGTAGCGAATGGAGACACCAAGAGACCCAGTACTTC. Protein product: CASSQELYPGSEWRHQETQYF.

J is TRBJ2-2 and V is TRBV30; D is possibly TRBD1 (6 bases). Trimming left V 0 bases short and J 3 bases short, with 11 bases between. Germline-derived CDR1 and CDR2 are GTSNPN and SVGIG (reference sequence). The CDR3 sequence is 15 residues long. The chain's CDR3 is CAWSVAHRDTGELFF. The CDR3 DNA sequence: TGTGCCTGGAGTGTAGCCCACAGGGACACCGGGGAGCTGTTTTTT.

The CDR3 coding sequence is TGCAGTGCCAGGGGACAGCCCACAGATACGCAGTATTTT. Protein sequence: CSARGQPTDTQYF. The chain joins TRBV20-1 to TRBJ2-3; 7 bases match TRBD1. Trimming removed 6 bases from V and 2 bases from J; junction bases left unmatched: 5. This CDR3 region has 13 residues. Germline V lookup: CDR1 DFQATT, CDR2 SNEGSKA (reference sequence).

This clonotype was recorded a few times. V and J are TRBV18 and TRBJ2-3; TRBD1 is a possible D gene (6 bases). V was clipped by 3 bases and J by 0 bases, with 13 bases between them. This CDR3 contains 16 residues. Germline assignment: CDR1 KGHSH and CDR2 LQKENI. The CDR3 here is CASSPKTGLSTDTQYF. In nucleotides, the CDR3 is TGTGCCAGCTCACCGAAGACAGGCCTTAGCACAGATACGCAGTATTTT.

This clonotype was seen a handful of times. The rearrangement links TRBV5-1 to TRBJ2-1; D is perhaps TRBD2 (7 bases). CDR3 length: 19 amino acids. Trimming stripped 0 bases from V and 2 bases from J, with 21 bases between. Looked up from germline, CDR1 is SGHRS and CDR2 is YFSETQ. The CDR3 spells CASSLDRGSWGGPYNEQFF. Written as DNA, the CDR3 is TGCGCCAGCAGCTTGGATCGTGGGAGTTGGGGGGGCCCCTACAATGAGCAGTTCTTC.

This clonotype appeared a few times. The V call is TRBV7-2, the J call TRBJ2-1, with TRBD2 as a possible D gene (5 bases). The CDR3 spans 15 residues. Germline CDR1 SGHTA, CDR2 FQGNSA. With 1 base removed from V and 1 base from J, the gap between germline ends came to 8 bases. The CDR3 reads CASSLGGMSYNEQFF. Here the CDR3 DNA reads TGTGCCAGCAGCTTAGGAGGGATGTCCTACAATGAGCAGTTCTTC.

The J gene is TRBJ1-3, the V gene TRBV6-6, with D hard to call. Germline CDR1 MNHNY, CDR2 SVGAGI (reference sequence). CDR3 length equals 14 residues. Trimming removed 5 bases at V and 8 bases at J, with 16 bases between. CDR3 sequence reads: CASSRAREVDTIYF. The CDR3 bases are TGTGCCAGCAGTCGGGCCCGGGAGGTAGACACCATATATTTT.

V and J are TRBV27 and TRBJ2-1; TRBD2 is a possible D gene (6 bases). This CDR3 is 14 amino acids long. Per germline, CDR1 MNHEY and CDR2 SMNVEV (reference sequence). V lost 2 bases, J lost 8 bases, and 13 bases lay in between. The CDR3 sequence: CASSLRDFLHEQFF. Written as DNA, the CDR3 is TGTGCCAGCAGTTTACGGGACTTCTTGCATGAGCAGTTCTTC.

The rearrangement uses TRBV4-2 and TRBJ2-5; TRBD2 matches at 16 bases. V trimming: 5 bases; J trimming: 2 bases; junction bases outside the gene matches: 5. The length of the CDR3 is 17 residues. Looked up from germline, CDR1 is LGHNA and CDR2 is YNFKEQ. CDR3 in amino acids: CASSRGLAGGTQETQYF. CDR3 DNA: TGTGCCAGCAGCAGGGGACTAGCGGGGGGGACACAAGAGACCCAGTACTTC.

The chain is built from TRBV7-9 and TRBJ2-2; D might be TRBD2 (6 bases). CDR1 is SEHNR and CDR2 is FQNEAQ in the germline V gene (reference sequence). V lost 5 bases, J lost 0 bases, and 10 bases lay in between. The length of the CDR3 is 15 residues. CDR3 DNA: TGTGCCAGCAGCGGGGGACTTGCGAACACCGGGGAGCTGTTTTTT. Translated: CASSGGLANTGELFF.

This clonotype was recorded a few times. V usage is TRBV5-6 and J usage is TRBJ2-3; D not resolved. V gave up 7 bases and J gave up 9 bases, with 9 bases separating them. The CDR3 runs to 10 residues. Germline loops: CDR1 SGHDT, CDR2 YYEEEE. CDR3 bases: TGTGCCAGCGGGCGACTCACGCAGTATTTT. Translated: CASGRLTQYF.

The rearrangement uses TRBV27 and TRBJ1-2; no clear D. Germline-derived CDR1 and CDR2 are MNHEY and SMNVEV (reference sequence). This CDR3 contains 14 residues. V lost 2 bases, J lost 4 bases, and 11 bases lay in between. The CDR3 is CASSLTGPSYGYTF. Written as DNA, the CDR3 is TGTGCCAGCAGTTTAACCGGGCCGAGCTATGGCTACACCTTC.

The chain couples TRBV3-1 to TRBJ1-4; perhaps TRBD1 as D (6 bases). Trimming took 4 bases from V and 8 from J, leaving 17 bases between them. The CDR3 sequence is 15 residues long. CDR1 and CDR2 from the germline V gene are LGHDT and YNNKEL (reference sequence). The CDR3 is CASSLGLTGGEKLFF. CDR3 nucleotides: TGTGCCAGCAGCCTGGGACTAACCGGGGGCGAAAAACTGTTTTTT.

The chain couples TRBV13 to TRBJ1-2, with D possibly being TRBD1 (5 bases). CDR1 PRHDT and CDR2 FYEKMQ come from the germline V gene (reference sequence). The CDR3 totals 15 residues. Trimming stripped 7 bases from V and 0 bases from J, with 15 bases between. The CDR3, as DNA: TGTGCCAGCACTAAAGAGACAGATACTAACTATGGCTACACCTTC. Translation gives CASTKETDTNYGYTF.

This sequence joins TRBV9 and TRBJ2-5; D unresolved. CDR1 SGDLS and CDR2 YYNGEE come from the germline V gene. Trimming removed 3 bases from V and 5 bases from J, with 11 bases in between. The CDR3 length is 13 residues. The CDR3 protein is CASSAVPQETQYF. Here the CDR3 DNA reads TGTGCCAGCAGCGCAGTGCCCCAGGAGACCCAGTACTTC.

The V call is TRBV28, the J call TRBJ1-1; TRBD1 is a possible D gene (6 bases). Trimming shortened V by 5 bases and J by 1 base, and 20 bases separated the two germline ends. The CDR3 loop spans 17 amino acids. Germline V gene data show CDR1 as MDHEN and CDR2 as SYDVKM. CDR3 loop: CASSPERGSRENTEAFF. The DNA for the CDR3 is TGTGCCAGCAGTCCTGAAAGGGGGTCTCGGGAGAACACTGAAGCTTTCTTT.

The chain employs TRBV10-3 and TRBJ2-1, with D possibly being TRBD2 (5 bases). This CDR3 region has 15 residues. The V end lost 3 bases, the J end lost 4 bases, and 13 bases lay between the germline ends. Germline V gene data show CDR1 as ENHRY and CDR2 as SYGVKD. The CDR3 DNA sequence: TGTGCCATCAGTGAAGGCGGAGGAACTTACAATGAGCAGTTCTTC. Its translation is CAISEGGGTYNEQFF.

The chain couples TRBV6-2 or TRBV6-3 to TRBJ2-7; 7 bases agree with TRBD2. The V segment lost 7 bases and the J segment 2 bases; nucleotides outside the gene matches: 5. The CDR3 has 13 residues. From germline, CDR1 is MNHEY and CDR2 SVGEGT. The CDR3 loop reads CASTRAGTYEQYF. CDR3 sequence (DNA): TGTGCCAGCACCCGAGCGGGAACCTACGAGCAGTACTTC.

The table lists this clonotype with a few counts. The V call is TRBV10-3, the J call TRBJ2-7; the match to TRBD2 covers 12 bases. The trim removed 2 bases at V and 3 bases at J, leaving 11 bases unmatched. This CDR3 region has 18 residues. CDR1 ENHRY and CDR2 SYGVKD come from the germline V gene. The CDR3 loop reads CAISERGLAGTPSYEQYF. CDR3 in DNA: TGTGCCATCAGTGAGCGTGGACTAGCGGGAACCCCAAGCTACGAGCAGTACTTC.

The chain uses TRBV27 and TRBJ2-6; 7 nucleotides line up with TRBD2. The CDR3 runs to 18 residues. Germline V gene data show CDR1 as MNHEY and CDR2 as SMNVEV (reference sequence). V was clipped by 5 bases and J by 0 bases; unmatched bases: 10. CDR3 nucleotides: TGTGCCAGCAGTCCAAGGGAGGGCGCAAGCTCTGGGGCCAACGTCCTGACTTTC. This codes for CASSPREGASSGANVLTF.

This clonotype is a singleton in its sample. This chain uses TRBV3-1 with TRBJ2-3; 10 positions match TRBD2. Germline CDR1 and CDR2: LGHDT and YNNKEL (reference sequence). This CDR3 spans 18 amino acids. V dropped 2 bases and J dropped 4; count of bases not matched to a gene: 12. For the CDR3, the DNA is TGTGCCAGCAGCCAAAGGGGGGTAGCGGGAGGTAGCTCAGATACGCAGTATTTT. Amino acid sequence: CASSQRGVAGGSSDTQYF.